Below, one TCR beta chain is given with its context. What it recognizes is unknown. Naive CD8 cells comprised CD45RO-negative, CCR7-positively selected cells, excluding terminally differentiated effector memory CD45RA+ cells. V shed 4 bases and J 1 base; nucleotides not matched to a gene: 11. The length of the CDR3 is 17 residues. Germline CDR1 and CDR2: KGHSH and LQKENI. The data were taken from a study of shared clonotypes between healthy human individuals. Method: immunoSEQ multiplex PCR; TCRdb's copy keeps in-frame clones and lacks some. The table has some 580,000 clones, roughly 98% seen once; the top ten hold less than 0.35%. Study conclusions and caveats: Rarefaction demonstrated incomplete sorted-subset sequencing despite large depth.

The chain links TRBV18 to TRBJ1-2; 8 nucleotides line up with TRBD1. Sample: naive CD8+ T cells sorted from blood. This TCR derives from a man aged 30 to 45 in good health. The CDR3 sequence: CASSRQGAPSRNYGYTF. The CDR3 region has the DNA TGTGCCAGCTCACGTCAGGGGGCTCCGTCTCGTAACTATGGCTACACCTTC.